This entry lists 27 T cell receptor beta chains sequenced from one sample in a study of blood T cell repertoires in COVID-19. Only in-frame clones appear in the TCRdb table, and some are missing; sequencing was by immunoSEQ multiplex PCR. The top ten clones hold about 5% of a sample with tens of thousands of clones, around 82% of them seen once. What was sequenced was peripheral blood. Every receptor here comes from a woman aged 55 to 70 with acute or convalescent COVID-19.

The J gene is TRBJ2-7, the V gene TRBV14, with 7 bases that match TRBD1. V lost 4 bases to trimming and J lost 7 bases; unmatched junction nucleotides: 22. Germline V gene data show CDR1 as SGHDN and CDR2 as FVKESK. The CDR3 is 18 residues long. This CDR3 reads CASSPGPDRDPLWWEQYF. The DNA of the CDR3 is TGTGCCAGCAGCCCAGGACCCGACAGGGATCCCCTTTGGTGGGAGCAGTACTTC.

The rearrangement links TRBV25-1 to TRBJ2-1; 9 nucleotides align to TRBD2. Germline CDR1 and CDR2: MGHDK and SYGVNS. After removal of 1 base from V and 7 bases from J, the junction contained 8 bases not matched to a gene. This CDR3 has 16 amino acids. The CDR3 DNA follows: TGTGCCAGCAGTGAATCCTTCGGCGGGGGGGCAAATGAGCAGTTCTTC. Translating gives CASSESFGGGANEQFF. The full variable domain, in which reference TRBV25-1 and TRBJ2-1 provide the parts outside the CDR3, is EADIYQTPRYLVIGTGKKITLECSQTMGHDKMYWYQQDPGMELHLIHYSYGVNSTEKGDLSSESTVSRIRTEHFPLTLESARPSHTSQYLCASSESFGGGANEQFFGPGTRLTVL.

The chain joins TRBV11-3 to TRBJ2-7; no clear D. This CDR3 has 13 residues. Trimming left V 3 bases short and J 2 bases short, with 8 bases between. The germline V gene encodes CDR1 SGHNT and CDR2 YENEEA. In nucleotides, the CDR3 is TGTGCCAGCAGCTTTGGGCAGACCTACGAGCAGTACTTC. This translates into CASSFGQTYEQYF.

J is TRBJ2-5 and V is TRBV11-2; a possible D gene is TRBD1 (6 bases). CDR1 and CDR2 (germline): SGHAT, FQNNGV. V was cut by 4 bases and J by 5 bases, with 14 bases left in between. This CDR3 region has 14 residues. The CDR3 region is CASSSQGSGETQYF. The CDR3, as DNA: TGTGCCAGCAGCTCGCAGGGGTCGGGGGAGACCCAGTACTTC. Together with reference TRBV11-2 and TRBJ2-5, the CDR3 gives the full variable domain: EAGVAQSPRYKIIEKRQSVAFWCNPISGHATLYWYQQILGQGPKLLIQFQNNGVVDDSQLPKDRFSAERLKGVDSTLKIQPAKLEDSAVYLCASSSQGSGETQYFGPGTRLLVL.

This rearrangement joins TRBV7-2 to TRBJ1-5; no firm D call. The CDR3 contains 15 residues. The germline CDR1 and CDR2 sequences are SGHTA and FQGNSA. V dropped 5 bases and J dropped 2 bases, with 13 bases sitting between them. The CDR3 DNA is TGTGCCAGCAGCCGCGTTGGCGGGGGCAATCAGCCCCAGCATTTT. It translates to CASSRVGGGNQPQHF.

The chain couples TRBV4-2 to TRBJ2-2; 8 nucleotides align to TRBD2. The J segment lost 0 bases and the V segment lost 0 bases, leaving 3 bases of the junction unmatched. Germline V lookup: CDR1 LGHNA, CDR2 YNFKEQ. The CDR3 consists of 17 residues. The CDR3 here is CASSQDNGGANTGELFF. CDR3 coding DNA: TGTGCCAGCAGCCAAGATAACGGGGGGGCGAACACCGGGGAGCTGTTTTTT.

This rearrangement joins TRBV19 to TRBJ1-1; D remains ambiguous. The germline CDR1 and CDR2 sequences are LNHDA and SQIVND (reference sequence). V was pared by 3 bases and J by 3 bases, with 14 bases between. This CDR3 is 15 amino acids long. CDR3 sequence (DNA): TGTGCCAGTAGTATGCGGCGAATCCCACACACTGAAGCTTTCTTT. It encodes CASSMRRIPHTEAFF.

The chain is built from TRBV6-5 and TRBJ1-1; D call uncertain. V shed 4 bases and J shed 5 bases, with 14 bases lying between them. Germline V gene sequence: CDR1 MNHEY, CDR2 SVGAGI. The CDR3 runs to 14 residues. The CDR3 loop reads CASSLDGEGTEAFF. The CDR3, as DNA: TGTGCCAGCAGTTTAGATGGGGAGGGTACTGAAGCTTTCTTT.

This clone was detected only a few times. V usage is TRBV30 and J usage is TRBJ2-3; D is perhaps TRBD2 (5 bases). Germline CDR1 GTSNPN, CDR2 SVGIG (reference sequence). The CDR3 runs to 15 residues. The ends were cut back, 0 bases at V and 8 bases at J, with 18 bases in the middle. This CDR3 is CAWSVRGPPGGTQYF. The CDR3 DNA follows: TGTGCCTGGAGTGTACGGGGTCCCCCCGGCGGTACGCAGTATTTT.

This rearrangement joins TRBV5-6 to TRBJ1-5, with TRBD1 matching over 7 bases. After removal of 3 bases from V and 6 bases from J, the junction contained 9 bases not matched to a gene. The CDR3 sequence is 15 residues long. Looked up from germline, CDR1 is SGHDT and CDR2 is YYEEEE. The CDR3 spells CASSYLDRPGQPQHF. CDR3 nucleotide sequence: TGTGCCAGCAGCTACCTGGACAGGCCGGGTCAGCCCCAGCATTTT.

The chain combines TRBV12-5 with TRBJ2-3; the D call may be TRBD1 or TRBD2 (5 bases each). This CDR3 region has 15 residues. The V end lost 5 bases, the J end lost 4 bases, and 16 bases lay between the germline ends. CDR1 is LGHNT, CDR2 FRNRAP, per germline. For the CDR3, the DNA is TGTGCTAGTGGTCTGGGACGGTTCCGGGCAGATACGCAGTATTTT. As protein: CASGLGRFRADTQYF.

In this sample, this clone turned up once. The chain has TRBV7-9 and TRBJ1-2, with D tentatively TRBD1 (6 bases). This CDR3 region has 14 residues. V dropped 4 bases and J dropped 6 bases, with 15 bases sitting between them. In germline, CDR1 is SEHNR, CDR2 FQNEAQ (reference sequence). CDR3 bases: TGTGCCAGCAGCTCCCTCCGGACAGTGGATGGCTACACCTTC. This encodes CASSSLRTVDGYTF.

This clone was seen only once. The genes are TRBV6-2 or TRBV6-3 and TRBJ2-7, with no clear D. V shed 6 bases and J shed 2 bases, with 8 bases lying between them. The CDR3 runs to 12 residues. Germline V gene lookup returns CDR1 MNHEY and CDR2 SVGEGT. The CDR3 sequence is CASSLLAYEQYF. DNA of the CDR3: TGTGCCAGCAGCTTACTGGCCTACGAGCAGTACTTC.

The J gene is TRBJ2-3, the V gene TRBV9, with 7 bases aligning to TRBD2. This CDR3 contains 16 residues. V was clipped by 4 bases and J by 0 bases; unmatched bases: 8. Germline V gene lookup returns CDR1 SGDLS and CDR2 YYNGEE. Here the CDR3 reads CASSFLTSLSTDTQYF. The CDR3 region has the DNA TGTGCCAGCAGCTTCCTGACTAGCCTCAGCACAGATACGCAGTATTTT.

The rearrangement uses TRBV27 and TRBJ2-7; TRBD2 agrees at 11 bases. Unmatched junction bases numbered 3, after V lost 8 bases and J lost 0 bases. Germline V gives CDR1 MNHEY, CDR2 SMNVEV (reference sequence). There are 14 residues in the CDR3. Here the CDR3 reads CASRLAGSSYEQYF. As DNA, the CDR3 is TGTGCCAGCCGACTAGCGGGAAGCTCCTACGAGCAGTACTTC.

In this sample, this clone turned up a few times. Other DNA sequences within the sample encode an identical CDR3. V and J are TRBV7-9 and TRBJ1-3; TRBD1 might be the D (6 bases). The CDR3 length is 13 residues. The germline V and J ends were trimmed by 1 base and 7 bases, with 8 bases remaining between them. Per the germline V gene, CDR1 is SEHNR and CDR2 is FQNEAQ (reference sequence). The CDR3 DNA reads TGTGCCAGCAGCTTAGGGCAGGGGAACACCATATATTTT. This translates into CASSLGQGNTIYF.

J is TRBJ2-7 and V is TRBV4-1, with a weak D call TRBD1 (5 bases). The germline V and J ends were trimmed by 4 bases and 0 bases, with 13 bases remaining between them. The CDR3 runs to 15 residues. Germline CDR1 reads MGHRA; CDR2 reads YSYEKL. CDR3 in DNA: TGCGCCAGCAGCCCGGCCGACAGCGACTCCTACGAGCAGTACTTC. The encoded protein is CASSPADSDSYEQYF.

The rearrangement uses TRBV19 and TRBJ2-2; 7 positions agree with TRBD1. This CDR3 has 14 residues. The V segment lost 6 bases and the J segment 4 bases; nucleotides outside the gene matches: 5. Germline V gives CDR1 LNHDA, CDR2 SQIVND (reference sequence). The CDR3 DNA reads TGTGCCAGTAGCCGCGACAGGGCCACCGGGGAGCTGTTTTTT. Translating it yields CASSRDRATGELFF.

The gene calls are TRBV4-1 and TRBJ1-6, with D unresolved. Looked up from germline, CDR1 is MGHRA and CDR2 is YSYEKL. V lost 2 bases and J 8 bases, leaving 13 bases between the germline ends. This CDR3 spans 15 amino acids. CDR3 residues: CASSQPQEPHSPLHF. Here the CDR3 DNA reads TGCGCCAGCAGCCAACCTCAGGAACCCCATTCACCCCTCCACTTT.

CDR3 residues: CASSPPRLAGETQYF. The DNA of the CDR3 is TGTGCCAGCAGCCCTCCCCGACTAGCGGGAGAGACCCAGTACTTC. This chain connects TRBV7-9 to TRBJ2-5; 10 positions match TRBD2. Germline CDR1 SEHNR, CDR2 FQNEAQ (reference sequence). The CDR3 has 15 residues. V shed 5 bases and J 4 bases; nucleotides not matched to a gene: 7.

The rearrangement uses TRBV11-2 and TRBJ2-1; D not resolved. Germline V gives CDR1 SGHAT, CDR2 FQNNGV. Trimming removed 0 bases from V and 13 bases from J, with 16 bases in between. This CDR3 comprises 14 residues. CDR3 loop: CASSLDLPDGFQFF. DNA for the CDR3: TGTGCCAGCAGCTTAGATCTCCCAGACGGGTTCCAGTTCTTC. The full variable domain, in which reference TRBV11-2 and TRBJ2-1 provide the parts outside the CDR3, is EAGVAQSPRYKIIEKRQSVAFWCNPISGHATLYWYQQILGQGPKLLIQFQNNGVVDDSQLPKDRFSAERLKGVDSTLKIQPAKLEDSAVYLCASSLDLPDGFQFFGPGTRLTVL.

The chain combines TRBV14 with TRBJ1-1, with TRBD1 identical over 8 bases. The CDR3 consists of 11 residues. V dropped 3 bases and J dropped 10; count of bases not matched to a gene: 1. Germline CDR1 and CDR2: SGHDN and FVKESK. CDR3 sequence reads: CASSQGQVAFF. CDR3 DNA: TGTGCCAGCAGCCAGGGACAGGTAGCTTTCTTT.

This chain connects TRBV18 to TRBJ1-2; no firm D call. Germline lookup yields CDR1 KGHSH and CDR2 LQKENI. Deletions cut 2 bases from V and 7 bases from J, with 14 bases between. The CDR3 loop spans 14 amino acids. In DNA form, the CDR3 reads TGTGCCAGCTCACCAGGCGCGGGGATGGGTGGCTACACCTTC. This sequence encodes CASSPGAGMGGYTF.

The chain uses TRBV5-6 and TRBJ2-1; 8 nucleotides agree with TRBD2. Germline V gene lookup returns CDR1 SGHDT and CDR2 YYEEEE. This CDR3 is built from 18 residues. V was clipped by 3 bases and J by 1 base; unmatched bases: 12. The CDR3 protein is CASSSLAVLSGSYNEQFF. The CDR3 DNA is TGTGCCAGCAGCTCACTAGCGGTTCTAAGCGGATCCTACAATGAGCAGTTCTTC.

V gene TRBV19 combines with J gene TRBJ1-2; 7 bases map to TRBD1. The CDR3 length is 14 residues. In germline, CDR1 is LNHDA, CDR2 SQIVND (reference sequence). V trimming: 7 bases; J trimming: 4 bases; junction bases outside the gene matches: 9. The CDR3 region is CASIHSTGSYGYTF. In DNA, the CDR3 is TGTGCCAGTATCCATTCGACAGGGAGCTATGGCTACACCTTC.

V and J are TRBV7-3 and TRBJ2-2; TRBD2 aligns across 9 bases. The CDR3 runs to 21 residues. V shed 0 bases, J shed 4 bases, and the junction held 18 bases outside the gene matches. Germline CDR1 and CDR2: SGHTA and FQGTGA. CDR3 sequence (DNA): TGTGCCAGCAGCTTAACGTTTAGAGCGGGGGGAAATAATCCGGGCACCGGGGAGCTGTTTTTT. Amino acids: CASSLTFRAGGNNPGTGELFF. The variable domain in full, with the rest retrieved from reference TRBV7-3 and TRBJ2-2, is GAGVSQTPSNKVTEKGKYVELRCDPISGHTALYWYRQSLGQGPEFLIYFQGTGAADDSGLPNDRFFAVRPEGSVSTLKIQRTERGDSAVYLCASSLTFRAGGNNPGTGELFFGEGSRLTVL.

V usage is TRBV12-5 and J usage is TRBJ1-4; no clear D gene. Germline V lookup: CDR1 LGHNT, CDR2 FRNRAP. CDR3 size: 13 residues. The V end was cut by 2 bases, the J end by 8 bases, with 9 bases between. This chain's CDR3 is CASGLSGLEKLFF. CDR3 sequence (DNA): TGTGCTAGTGGTTTGTCCGGTCTCGAAAAACTGTTTTTT.